This T cell receptor beta chain originates from a study of patients and donors after allogeneic stem cell transplantation. One entry per CDR3 protein results from TCRdb running MiXCR on the RT-PCR reads. Altogether 70,000 or so distinct CDR3 sequences are present, about 30% being singletons, with the ten largest covering about 26%. Losses at the gene ends were 6 bases for V and 4 bases for J; bases not matched to a gene: 15. Germline CDR1 MNHEY, CDR2 SVGAGI. This CDR3 has 16 residues. This sequence joins TRBV6-5 and TRBJ2-7, with 7 bases that match TRBD2. Specimen: blood, either unsorted or a sorted T cell fraction (not recorded which). The receptor comes from a human donor who was either an allogeneic HSCT recipient or a stem cell or donor lymphocyte infusion donor (not recorded which). It is not recorded whose cells these are; they may come from a transplant donor. As DNA, the CDR3 is TGTGCCAGCAGCTCCCTCAGCGGGAAAGAAGTTTACGAGCAGTACTTC. This gives the protein CASSSLSGKEVYEQYF.